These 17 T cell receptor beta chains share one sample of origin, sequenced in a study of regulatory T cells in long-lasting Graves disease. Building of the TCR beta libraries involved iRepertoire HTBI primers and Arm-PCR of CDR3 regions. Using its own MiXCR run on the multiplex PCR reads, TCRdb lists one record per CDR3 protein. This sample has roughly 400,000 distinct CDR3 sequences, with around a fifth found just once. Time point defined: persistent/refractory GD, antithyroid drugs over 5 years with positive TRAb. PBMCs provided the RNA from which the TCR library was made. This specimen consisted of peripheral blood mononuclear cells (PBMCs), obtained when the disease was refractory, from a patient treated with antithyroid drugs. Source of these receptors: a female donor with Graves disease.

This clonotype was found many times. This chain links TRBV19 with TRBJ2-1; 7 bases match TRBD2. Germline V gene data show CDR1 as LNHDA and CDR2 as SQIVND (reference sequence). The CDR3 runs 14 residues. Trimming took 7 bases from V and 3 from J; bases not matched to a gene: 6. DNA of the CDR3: TGTGCCAGTAAAAGCGGGGCTCGCTACAATGAGCAGTTCTTC. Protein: CASKSGARYNEQFF.

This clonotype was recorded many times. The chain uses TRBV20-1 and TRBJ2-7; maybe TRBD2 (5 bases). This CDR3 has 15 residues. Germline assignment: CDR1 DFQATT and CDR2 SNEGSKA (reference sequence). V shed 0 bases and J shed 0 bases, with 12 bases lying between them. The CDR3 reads CSARDRGSSSYEQYF. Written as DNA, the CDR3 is TGCAGTGCTAGAGATCGAGGGAGCTCCTCCTACGAGCAGTACTTC.

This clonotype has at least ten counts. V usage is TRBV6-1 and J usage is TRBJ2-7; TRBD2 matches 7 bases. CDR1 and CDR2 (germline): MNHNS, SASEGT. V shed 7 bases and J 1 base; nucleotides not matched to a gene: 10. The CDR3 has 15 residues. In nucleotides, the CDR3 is TGTGCCAGCACCCTGGGGACGGGAGGATCCTACGAGCAGTACTTC. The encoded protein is CASTLGTGGSYEQYF.

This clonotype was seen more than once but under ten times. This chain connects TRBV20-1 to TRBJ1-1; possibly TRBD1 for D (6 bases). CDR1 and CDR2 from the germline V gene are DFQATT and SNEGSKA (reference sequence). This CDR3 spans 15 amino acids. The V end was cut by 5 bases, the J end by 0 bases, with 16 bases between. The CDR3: CSAPSRTALNTEAFF. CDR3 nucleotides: TGCAGTGCTCCATCCCGGACAGCACTGAACACTGAAGCTTTCTTT.

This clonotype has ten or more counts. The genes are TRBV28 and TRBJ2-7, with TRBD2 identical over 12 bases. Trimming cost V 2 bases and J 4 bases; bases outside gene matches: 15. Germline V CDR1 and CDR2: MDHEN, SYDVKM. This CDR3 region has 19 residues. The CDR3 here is CASSLHKLAGGQGLYEQYF. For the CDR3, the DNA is TGTGCCAGCAGTTTACATAAGCTAGCGGGAGGGCAGGGGTTGTACGAGCAGTACTTC. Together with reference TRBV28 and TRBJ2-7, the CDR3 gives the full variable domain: DVKVTQSSRYLVKRTGEKVFLECVQDMDHENMFWYRQDPGLGLRLIYFSYDVKMKEKGDIPEGYSVSREKKERFSLILESASTNQTSMYLCASSLHKLAGGQGLYEQYFGPGTRLTVT.

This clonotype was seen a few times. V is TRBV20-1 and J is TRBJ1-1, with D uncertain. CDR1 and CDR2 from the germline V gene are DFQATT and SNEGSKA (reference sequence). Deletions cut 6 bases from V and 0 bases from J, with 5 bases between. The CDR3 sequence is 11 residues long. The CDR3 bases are TGCAGTGCGCCGGTGAACACTGAAGCTTTCTTT. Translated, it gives CSAPVNTEAFF.

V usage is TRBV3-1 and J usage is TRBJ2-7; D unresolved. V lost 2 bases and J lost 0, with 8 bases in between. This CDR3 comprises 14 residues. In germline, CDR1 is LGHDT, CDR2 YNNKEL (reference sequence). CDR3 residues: CASSQRYNSYEQYF. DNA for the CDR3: TGTGCCAGCAGCCAACGCTATAACTCCTACGAGCAGTACTTC.

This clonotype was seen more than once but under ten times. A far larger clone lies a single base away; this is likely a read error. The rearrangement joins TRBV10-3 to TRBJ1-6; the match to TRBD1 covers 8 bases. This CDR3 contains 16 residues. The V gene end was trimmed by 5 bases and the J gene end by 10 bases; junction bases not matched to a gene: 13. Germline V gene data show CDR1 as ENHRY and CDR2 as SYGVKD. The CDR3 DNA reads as TGTGCCATCAGTTACGGTGGGACAGGTGGAGGGTCACCCCTCCACTTT. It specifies CAISYGGTGGGSPLHF.

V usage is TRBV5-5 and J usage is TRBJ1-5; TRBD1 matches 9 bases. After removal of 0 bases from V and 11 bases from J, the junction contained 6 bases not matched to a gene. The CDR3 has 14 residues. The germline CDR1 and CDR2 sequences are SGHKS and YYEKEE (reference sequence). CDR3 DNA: TGTGCCAGCAGCTTGGCCAGACAGGGGGGATCCCAGCATTTT. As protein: CASSLARQGGSQHF.

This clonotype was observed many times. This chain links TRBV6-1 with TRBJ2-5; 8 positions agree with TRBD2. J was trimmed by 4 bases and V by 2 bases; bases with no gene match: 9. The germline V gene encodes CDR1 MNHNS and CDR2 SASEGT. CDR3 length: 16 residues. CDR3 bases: TGTGCCAGCAGTGAACCGGGAGTAGCGGGGAGAGAGACCCAGTACTTC. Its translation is CASSEPGVAGRETQYF.

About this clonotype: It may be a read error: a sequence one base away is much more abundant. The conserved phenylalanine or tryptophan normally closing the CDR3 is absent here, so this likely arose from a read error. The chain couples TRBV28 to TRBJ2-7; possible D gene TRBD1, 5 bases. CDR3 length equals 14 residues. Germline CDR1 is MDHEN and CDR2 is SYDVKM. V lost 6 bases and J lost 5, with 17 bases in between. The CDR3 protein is CASSKDSAVDEQYL. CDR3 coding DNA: TGTGCCAGCAGCAAAGACAGTGCTGTGGACGAGCAGTACCTC.

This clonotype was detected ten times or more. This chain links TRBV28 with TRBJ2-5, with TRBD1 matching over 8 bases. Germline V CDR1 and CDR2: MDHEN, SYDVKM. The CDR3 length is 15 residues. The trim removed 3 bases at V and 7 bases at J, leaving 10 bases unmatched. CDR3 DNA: TGTGCCAGCAGTTTCGGTGACAGGGGCACGCGGACCCAGTACTTC. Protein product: CASSFGDRGTRTQYF.

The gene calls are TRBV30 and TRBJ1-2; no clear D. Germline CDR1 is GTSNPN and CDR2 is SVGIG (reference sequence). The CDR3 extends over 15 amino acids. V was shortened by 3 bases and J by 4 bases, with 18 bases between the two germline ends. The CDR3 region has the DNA TGTGCCTGGAGCGAAATCCCTCCGGTTTCCTATGGCTACACCTTC. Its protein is CAWSEIPPVSYGYTF.

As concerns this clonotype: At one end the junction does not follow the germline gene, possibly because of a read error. The CDR3 is CSVEDFTNTEAFF. Written as DNA, the CDR3 is TGCAGCGTCGAAGACTTCACTAACACTGAAGCTTTCTTT. The rearrangement links TRBV29-1 to TRBJ1-1; no clear D. The CDR3 has 13 amino acids. CDR1 and CDR2 (germline): SQVTM, ANQGSEA.

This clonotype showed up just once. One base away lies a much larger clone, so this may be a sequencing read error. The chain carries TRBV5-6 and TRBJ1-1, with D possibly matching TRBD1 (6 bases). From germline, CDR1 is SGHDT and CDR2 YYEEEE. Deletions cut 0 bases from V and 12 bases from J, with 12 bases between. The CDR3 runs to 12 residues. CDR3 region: CASSLEGGGTFF. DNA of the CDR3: TGTGCCAGCAGCTTGGAGGGGGGAGGGACTTTCTTT.

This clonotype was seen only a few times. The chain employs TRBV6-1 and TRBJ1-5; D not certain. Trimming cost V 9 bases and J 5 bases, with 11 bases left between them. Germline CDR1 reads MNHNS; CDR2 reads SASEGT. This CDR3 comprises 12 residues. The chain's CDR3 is CASNRADQPQHF. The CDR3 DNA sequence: TGTGCCAGTAACCGGGCCGATCAGCCCCAGCATTTT.

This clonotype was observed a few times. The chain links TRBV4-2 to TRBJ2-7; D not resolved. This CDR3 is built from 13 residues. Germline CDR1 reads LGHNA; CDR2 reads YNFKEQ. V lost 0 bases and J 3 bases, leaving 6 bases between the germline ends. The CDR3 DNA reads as TGTGCCAGCAGCCAAGAAATAGGCTACGAGCAGTACTTC. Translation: CASSQEIGYEQYF.